This T cell receptor beta chain originates from a study of technical replicates of blood from several donors. Some clones are missing from TCRdb's copy, which holds only in-frame ones; the method was immunoSEQ multiplex PCR. The table lists more than 65,000 clones, 90% to 95% of them singletons. Per germline, CDR1 SGHTA and CDR2 FQGTGA. Deletions cut 6 bases from V and 2 bases from J, with 10 bases between. The CDR3 sequence is 13 residues long. This TCR was recovered from a human donor in good health. Material for sequencing was T cells isolated from PBMCs. The genes are TRBV7-3 and TRBJ1-2; TRBD1 is a possible D gene (6 bases). The CDR3 sequence is CASRRDTNYGYTF. CDR3 sequence (DNA): TGTGCCAGCAGGAGGGACACCAACTATGGCTACACCTTC.